Below are 21 T cell receptor beta chains sequenced from a single sample in a study of blood T cell repertoires in COVID-19. Clones were read by immunoSEQ multiplex PCR, and TCRdb kept only the in-frame ones, dropping some. Among around 60,000 clones, roughly 72% were seen once, and the ten largest hold more than 4%. The specimen was peripheral blood. These TCRs come from a woman in her 70s with COVID-19, enrolled during active disease.

This clone was detected a few times. V and J are TRBV28 and TRBJ1-4; D uncertain. V lost 8 bases and J lost 6, with 7 bases in between. Germline lookup yields CDR1 MDHEN and CDR2 SYDVKM. CDR3 length: 11 residues. The CDR3 sequence: CASLGDEKLFF. The DNA of the CDR3 is TGTGCCAGCCTAGGAGATGAAAAACTGTTTTTT.

A single count supports this clone. This chain connects TRBV7-8 to TRBJ1-3, with 7 nucleotides matching TRBD1. The CDR3 is 17 residues long. V lost 1 base to trimming and J lost 0 bases; unmatched junction nucleotides: 6. Germline V lookup: CDR1 SGHVS, CDR2 FQNEAQ. In DNA form, the CDR3 reads TGTGCCAGCAGCTTAGTGGCCAGGGGGGACTCTGGAAACACCATATATTTT. The encoded protein is CASSLVARGDSGNTIYF.

V and J are TRBV9 and TRBJ2-7, with 7 bases identical to TRBD1. V lost 4 bases and J lost 2; bases outside the gene matches: 6. The germline V gene has CDR1 SGDLS and CDR2 YYNGEE. There are 14 residues in the CDR3. As DNA, the CDR3 is TGTGCCAGCAGCCCCCGGGACAGCCCCTACGAGCAGTACGTC. It encodes CASSPRDSPYEQYV.

V is TRBV6-6 and J is TRBJ1-2; 8 nucleotides align to TRBD1. With V trimmed by 10 bases and J by 2 bases, 9 bases remained unmatched. The germline gives CDR1 MNHNY, CDR2 SVGAGI (reference sequence). This CDR3 has 14 residues. CDR3 loop: CATVRTGLNYGYTF. In DNA, the CDR3 is TGTGCCACCGTACGGACAGGGCTAAACTATGGCTACACCTTC.

The chain is built from TRBV19 and TRBJ1-1; a possible D gene is TRBD1 (5 bases). CDR1 is LNHDA, CDR2 SQIVND, per germline (reference sequence). This CDR3 region has 14 residues. V lost 6 bases to trimming and J lost 5 bases, with 16 bases between them. The chain's CDR3 is CASRSTARTTEAFF. DNA for the CDR3: TGTGCCAGTAGATCGACAGCCCGAACAACTGAAGCTTTCTTT. Variable domain in full (rest from reference TRBV19 and TRBJ1-1): DGGITQSPKYLFRKEGQNVTLSCEQNLNHDAMYWYRQDPGQGLRLIYYSQIVNDFQKGDIAEGYSVSREKKESFPLTVTSAQKNPTAFYLCASRSTARTTEAFFGQGTRLTVV.

The chain combines TRBV4-2 with TRBJ2-1; a weak D match, TRBD1 (6 bases). Germline V gene sequence: CDR1 LGHNA, CDR2 YNFKEQ. The CDR3 has 16 residues. V was shortened by 0 bases and J by 9 bases, with 18 bases between the two germline ends. CDR3 in amino acids: CASSQEGASQVGEQFF. The CDR3 bases are TGTGCCAGCAGCCAAGAGGGGGCTAGCCAAGTGGGTGAGCAGTTCTTC.

This clone was detected only a few times. The J gene is TRBJ2-7, the V gene TRBV7-6; TRBD1 might be the D (8 bases). The germline CDR1 and CDR2 sequences are SGHVS and FNYEAQ. This CDR3 has 18 residues. V lost 1 base and J 0 bases, leaving 19 bases between the germline ends. The CDR3 DNA follows: TGTGCCAGCAGCTTAGAAGCCCACAGGGGGGGAATCTCCTACGAGCAGTACTTC. It is translated as CASSLEAHRGGISYEQYF.

The chain is built from TRBV21-1 and TRBJ1-5. TRBV21-1 is flagged as a pseudogene. CDR3 length equals 15 residues. The CDR3 DNA reads as TGTGCCAGCAGCCCCCCGGGGATTAGCAATCAGCCCCAGCATTTT. Its translation is CASSPPGISNQPQHF.

The J gene is TRBJ1-1, the V gene TRBV6-5; no reliable D call. CDR1 is MNHEY, CDR2 SVGAGI, per germline. This CDR3 has 13 amino acids. The V end was cut by 6 bases, the J end by 7 bases, with 15 bases between. CDR3 bases: TGTGCCAGCAGCAGACTTAACCCTCGTGAAGCTTTCTTT. As protein: CASSRLNPREAFF.

This chain links TRBV10-2 with TRBJ1-2, with 7 bases that match TRBD1. This CDR3 is 15 amino acids long. The J segment lost 7 bases and the V segment lost 2 bases, leaving 10 bases of the junction unmatched. Germline CDR1 and CDR2: WSHSY and SAAADI. The CDR3 spells CASSERRQGGGGYTF. The CDR3 nucleotides are TGCGCCAGCAGTGAGCGTCGACAGGGTGGCGGTGGCTACACCTTC.

A remark on this clone: Sequence at one end of the junction differs from germline and may be a read error. Different DNA sequences within this sample yield the same CDR3. V and J are TRBV5-1 and TRBJ2-7; a weak D match, TRBD1 (5 bases). CDR1 is SGHRS and CDR2 is YFSETQ in the germline V gene. This CDR3 region has 14 residues. CDR3 nucleotides: TGCGCCAGCAGCTTGGCCACAGGCTCCTACGAGCAGTATTTC. Its translation is CASSLATGSYEQYF.

This clone was counted between two and nine times. The chain joins TRBV7-8 to TRBJ2-1, with a tentative D call TRBD2 (5 bases). Germline V gives CDR1 SGHVS, CDR2 FQNEAQ. V gave up 1 base and J gave up 5 bases, with 9 bases separating them. CDR3 length: 14 amino acids. CDR3: CASSLVLGNNEQFF. As DNA, the CDR3 is TGTGCCAGCAGCTTAGTGCTCGGGAACAATGAGCAGTTCTTC.

The chain uses TRBV7-3 and TRBJ2-3; D is unresolved. V lost 5 bases, J lost 0 bases, and 9 bases lay in between. The CDR3 sequence is 14 residues long. Germline CDR1 is SGHTA and CDR2 is FQGTGA. The chain's CDR3 is CASSASRSTDTQYF. In DNA, the CDR3 is TGTGCCAGCAGCGCGTCTCGTAGCACAGATACGCAGTATTTT.

CDR3: CASSLYGEQFF. The CDR3 DNA reads TGTGCCAGCAGCCTCTACGGTGAGCAGTTCTTC. The genes are TRBV7-2 and TRBJ2-1; D call uncertain. The CDR3 sequence is 11 residues long. V lost 5 bases to trimming and J lost 9 bases, with 8 bases between them. Germline V CDR1 and CDR2: SGHTA, FQGNSA.

V usage is TRBV2 and J usage is TRBJ1-3; D is perhaps TRBD1 (5 bases). This CDR3 comprises 16 residues. V lost 4 bases, J lost 2 bases, and 15 bases lay in between. Germline loops: CDR1 SNHLY, CDR2 FYNNEI. As DNA, the CDR3 is TGTGCCAGCAGTGGTACCCGGACATCAGCTGGAAACACCATATATTTT. Residues: CASSGTRTSAGNTIYF.

The chain is built from TRBV6-6 and TRBJ1-1; 7 nucleotides line up with TRBD1. Germline V gives CDR1 MNHNY, CDR2 SVGAGI (reference sequence). Trimming cost V 9 bases and J 2 bases; bases outside gene matches: 9. This CDR3 is built from 14 residues. This CDR3 reads CASRQGEVNTEAFF. CDR3 coding DNA: TGTGCCAGTCGACAGGGAGAGGTAAACACTGAAGCTTTCTTT.

The genes are TRBV10-3 and TRBJ2-7; 14 nucleotides match TRBD2. This CDR3 has 16 amino acids. V lost 8 bases and J lost 6; bases outside the gene matches: 12. The germline V gene encodes CDR1 ENHRY and CDR2 SYGVKD. The CDR3: CAIGGTSGGDRFEQYF. The CDR3 nucleotides are TGTGCCATCGGGGGGACTAGCGGGGGCGACAGGTTCGAGCAGTACTTC.

There are a few counts of this clone. A read error may account for a junction end that differs from germline. This chain links TRBV5-1 with TRBJ1-3; no clear D. This CDR3 comprises 12 residues. The germline V gene has CDR1 SGHRS and CDR2 YFSETQ. The CDR3 loop is CASSLDGDTIYF. Written as DNA, the CDR3 is TGCGCCAGCAGCTTGGATGGAGACACCATATATTTT.

V usage is TRBV5-1 and J usage is TRBJ2-7; 9 positions match TRBD1. Trimming removed 3 bases from V and 3 bases from J; junction bases left unmatched: 4. The CDR3 spans 14 residues. CDR1 and CDR2 from the germline V gene are SGHRS and YFSETQ. The CDR3 protein is CASSSPGQGYEQYF. In nucleotides, the CDR3 is TGCGCCAGCAGCTCCCCGGGACAGGGCTACGAGCAGTACTTC.

The chain carries TRBV28 and TRBJ2-2; D is unclear. The germline CDR1 and CDR2 sequences are MDHEN and SYDVKM. V dropped 5 bases and J dropped 7 bases, with 20 bases sitting between them. This CDR3 has 16 residues. Here the CDR3 DNA reads TGTGCCAGCAGTACCCGTCGCGATTCGGTTGTCGGGGAGCTGTTTTTT. It translates to CASSTRRDSVVGELFF.

This clone has only a few counts. The rearrangement links TRBV5-4 to TRBJ2-1, with unresolved D. Trimming took off 4 bases at V and 4 bases at J, with 6 bases between the two ends. This CDR3 is built from 12 residues. CDR1 and CDR2 from the germline V gene are SGHNT and YYREEE (reference sequence). CDR3 protein: CASSPNYNEQFF. The DNA for the CDR3 is TGTGCCAGCAGCCCAAATTACAATGAGCAGTTCTTC.